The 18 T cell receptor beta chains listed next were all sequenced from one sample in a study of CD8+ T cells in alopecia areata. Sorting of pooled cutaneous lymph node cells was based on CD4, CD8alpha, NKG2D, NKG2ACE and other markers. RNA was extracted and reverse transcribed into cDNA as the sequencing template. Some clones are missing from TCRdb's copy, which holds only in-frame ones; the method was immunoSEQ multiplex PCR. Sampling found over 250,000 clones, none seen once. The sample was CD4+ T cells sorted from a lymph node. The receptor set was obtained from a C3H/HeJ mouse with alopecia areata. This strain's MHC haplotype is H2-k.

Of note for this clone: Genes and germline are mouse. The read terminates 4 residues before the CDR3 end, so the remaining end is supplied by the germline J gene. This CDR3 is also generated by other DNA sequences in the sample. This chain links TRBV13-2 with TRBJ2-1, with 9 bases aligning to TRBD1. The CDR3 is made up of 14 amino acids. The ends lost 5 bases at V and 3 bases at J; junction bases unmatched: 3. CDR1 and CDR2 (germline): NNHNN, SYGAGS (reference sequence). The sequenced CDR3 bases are TGTGCCAGCGGGGACAGGGGAGGCTATGCT. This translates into CASGDRGGYA. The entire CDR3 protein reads CASGDRGGYAEQFF.

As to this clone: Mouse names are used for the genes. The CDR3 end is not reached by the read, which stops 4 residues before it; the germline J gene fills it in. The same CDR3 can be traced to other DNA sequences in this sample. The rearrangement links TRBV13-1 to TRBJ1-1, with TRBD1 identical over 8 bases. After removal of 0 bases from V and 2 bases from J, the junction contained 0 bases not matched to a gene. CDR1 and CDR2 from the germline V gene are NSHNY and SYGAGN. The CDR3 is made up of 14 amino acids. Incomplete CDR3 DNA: TGTGCCAGCAGTGATGCAGGGGGCAACACA. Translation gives CASSDAGGNT. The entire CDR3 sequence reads CASSDAGGNTEVFF.

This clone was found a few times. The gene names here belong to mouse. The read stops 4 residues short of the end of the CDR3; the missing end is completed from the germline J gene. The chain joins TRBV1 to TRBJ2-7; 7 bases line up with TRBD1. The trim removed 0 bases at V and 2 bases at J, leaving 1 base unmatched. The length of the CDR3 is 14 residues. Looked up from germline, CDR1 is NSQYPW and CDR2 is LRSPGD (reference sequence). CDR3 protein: CTCSAEGTAYEQYF. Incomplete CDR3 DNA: TGCACCTGCAGTGCAGAGGGGACAGCCTAT.

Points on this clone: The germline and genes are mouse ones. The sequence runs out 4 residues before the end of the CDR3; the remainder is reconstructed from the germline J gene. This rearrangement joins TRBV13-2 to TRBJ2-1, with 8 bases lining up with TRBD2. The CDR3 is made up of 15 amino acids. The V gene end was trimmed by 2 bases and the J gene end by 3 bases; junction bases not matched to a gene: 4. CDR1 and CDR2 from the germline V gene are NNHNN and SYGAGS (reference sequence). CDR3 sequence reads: CASGDGWGVYAEQFF. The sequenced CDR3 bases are TGTGCCAGCGGTGACGGCTGGGGGGTCTATGCT.

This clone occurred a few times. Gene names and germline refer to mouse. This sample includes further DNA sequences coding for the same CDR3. The sequenced CDR3 bases are TGCACCTGCAGTGCTCCAGGGAGGAACACA. It specifies CTCSAPGRNT. The full CDR3 is CTCSAPGRNTEVFF. This chain uses TRBV1 with TRBJ1-1; D perhaps matches TRBD1 (5 bases). The observed sequence ends 4 residues before the CDR3 terminus, with the missing tail filled in from the germline J gene. Trimming pared 3 bases from V and 1 base from J, leaving 9 bases between. The CDR3 covers 14 residues. The germline CDR1 and CDR2 sequences are NSQYPW and LRSPGD (reference sequence).

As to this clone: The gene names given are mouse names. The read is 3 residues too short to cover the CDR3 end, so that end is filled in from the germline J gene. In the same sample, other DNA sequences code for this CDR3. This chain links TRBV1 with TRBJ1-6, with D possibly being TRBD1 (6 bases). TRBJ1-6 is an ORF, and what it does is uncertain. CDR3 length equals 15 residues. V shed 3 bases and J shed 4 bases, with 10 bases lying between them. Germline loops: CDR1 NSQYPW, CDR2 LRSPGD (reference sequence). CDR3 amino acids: CTCSARDTYNSPLYF. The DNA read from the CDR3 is TGCACCTGCAGTGCCCGGGACACTTATAATTCGCCC.

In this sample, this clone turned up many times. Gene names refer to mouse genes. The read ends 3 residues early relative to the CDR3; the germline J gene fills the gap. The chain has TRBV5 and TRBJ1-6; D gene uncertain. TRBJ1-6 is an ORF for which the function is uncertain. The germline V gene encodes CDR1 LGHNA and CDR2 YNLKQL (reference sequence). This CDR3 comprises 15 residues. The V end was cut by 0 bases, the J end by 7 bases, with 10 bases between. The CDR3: CASSQEPVSNSPLYF. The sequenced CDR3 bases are TGTGCCAGCAGCCAAGAGCCAGTCTCGAATTCGCCC.

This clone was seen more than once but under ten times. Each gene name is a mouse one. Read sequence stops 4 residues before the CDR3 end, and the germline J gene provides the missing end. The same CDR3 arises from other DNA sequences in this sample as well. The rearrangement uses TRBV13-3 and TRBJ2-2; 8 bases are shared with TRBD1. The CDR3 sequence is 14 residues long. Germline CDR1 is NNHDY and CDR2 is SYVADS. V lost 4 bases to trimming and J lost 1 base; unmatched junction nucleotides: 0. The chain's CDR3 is CASSTGGNTGQLYF. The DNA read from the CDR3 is TGTGCCAGCAGTACAGGGGGAAACACCGGG.

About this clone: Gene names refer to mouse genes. Incomplete CDR3 DNA: TGTGCCAGCAGTGATGCTGGGACAGGGCTCTCC. Protein: CASSDAGTGLS. From start to end, the CDR3 is CASSDAGTGLSDYTF. J is TRBJ1-2 and V is TRBV13-3; 9 nucleotides line up with TRBD1. The CDR3 end lies 4 residues beyond the end of the read and is filled in from the germline J gene. V lost 0 bases and J lost 4; bases outside the gene matches: 4. This CDR3 is built from 15 residues. The germline V gene has CDR1 NNHDY and CDR2 SYVADS.

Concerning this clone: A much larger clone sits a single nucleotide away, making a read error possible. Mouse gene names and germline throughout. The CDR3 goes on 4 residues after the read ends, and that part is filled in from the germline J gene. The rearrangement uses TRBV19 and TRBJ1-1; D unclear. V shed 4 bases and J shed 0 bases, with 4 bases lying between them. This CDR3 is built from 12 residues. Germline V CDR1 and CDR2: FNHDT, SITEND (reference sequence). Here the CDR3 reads CASSDKNTEVFF. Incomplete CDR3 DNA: TGTGCCAGCAGTGACAAGAACACA.

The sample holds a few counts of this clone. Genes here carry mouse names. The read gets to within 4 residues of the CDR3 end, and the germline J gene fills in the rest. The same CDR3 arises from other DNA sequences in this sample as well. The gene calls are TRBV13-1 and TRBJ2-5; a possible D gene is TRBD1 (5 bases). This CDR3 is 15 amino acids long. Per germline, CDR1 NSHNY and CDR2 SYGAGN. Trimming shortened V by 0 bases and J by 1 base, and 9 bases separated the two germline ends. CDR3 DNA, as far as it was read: TGTGCCAGCAGTGATGCAGGAGGGGACCAAGAC. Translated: CASSDAGGDQD. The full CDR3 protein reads CASSDAGGDQDTQYF.

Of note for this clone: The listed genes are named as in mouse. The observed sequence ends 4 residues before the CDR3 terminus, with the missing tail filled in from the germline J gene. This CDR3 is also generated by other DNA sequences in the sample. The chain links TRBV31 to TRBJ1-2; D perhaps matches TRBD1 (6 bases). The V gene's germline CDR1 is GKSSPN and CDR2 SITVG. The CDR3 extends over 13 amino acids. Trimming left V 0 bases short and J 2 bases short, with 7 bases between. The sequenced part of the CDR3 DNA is TGTGCCTGGAGTCTGGGGGCCAACTCC. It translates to CAWSLGANS. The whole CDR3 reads CAWSLGANSDYTF.

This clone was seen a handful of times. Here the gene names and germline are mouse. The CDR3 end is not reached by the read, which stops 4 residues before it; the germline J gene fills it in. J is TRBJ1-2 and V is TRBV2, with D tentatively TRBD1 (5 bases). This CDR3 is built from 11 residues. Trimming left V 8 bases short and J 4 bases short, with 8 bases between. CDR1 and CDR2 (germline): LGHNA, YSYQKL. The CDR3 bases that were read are TGTGCCAGCGGACAAAGCTCC. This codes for CASGQSS. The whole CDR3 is CASGQSSDYTF.

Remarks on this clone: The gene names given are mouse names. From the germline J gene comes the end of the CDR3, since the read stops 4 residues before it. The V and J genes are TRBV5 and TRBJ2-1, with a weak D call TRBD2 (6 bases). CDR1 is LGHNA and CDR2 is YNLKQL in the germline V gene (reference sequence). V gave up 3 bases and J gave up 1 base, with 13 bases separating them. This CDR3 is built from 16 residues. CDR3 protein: CASSQFRGGNYAEQFF. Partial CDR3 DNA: TGTGCCAGCAGCCAGTTCCGCGGGGGGAACTATGCT.

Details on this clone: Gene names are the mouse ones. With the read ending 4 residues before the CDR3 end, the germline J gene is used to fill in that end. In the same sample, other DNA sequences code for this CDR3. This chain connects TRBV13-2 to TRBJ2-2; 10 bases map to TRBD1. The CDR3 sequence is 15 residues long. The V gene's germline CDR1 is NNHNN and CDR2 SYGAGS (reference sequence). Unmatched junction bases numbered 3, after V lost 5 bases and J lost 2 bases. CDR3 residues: CASGRQGANTGQLYF. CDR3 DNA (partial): TGTGCCAGCGGCCGACAGGGGGCGAACACCGGG.

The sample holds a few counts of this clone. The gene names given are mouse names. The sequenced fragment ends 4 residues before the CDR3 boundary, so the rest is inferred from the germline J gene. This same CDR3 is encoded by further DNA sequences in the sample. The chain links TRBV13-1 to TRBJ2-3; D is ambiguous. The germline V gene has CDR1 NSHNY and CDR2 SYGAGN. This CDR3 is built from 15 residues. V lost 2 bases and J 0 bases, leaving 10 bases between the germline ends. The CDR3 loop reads CASSDVQSSAETLYF. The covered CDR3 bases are TGTGCCAGCAGTGACGTACAGTCTAGTGCAGAA.

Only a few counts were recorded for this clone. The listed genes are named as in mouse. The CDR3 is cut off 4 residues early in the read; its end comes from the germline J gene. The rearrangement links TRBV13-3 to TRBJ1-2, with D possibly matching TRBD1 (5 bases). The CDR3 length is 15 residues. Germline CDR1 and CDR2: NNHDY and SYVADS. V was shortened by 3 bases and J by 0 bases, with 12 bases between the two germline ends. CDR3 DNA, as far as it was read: TGTGCCAGCAGTGCCGAGACAGCCTCAAACTCC. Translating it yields CASSAETASNS. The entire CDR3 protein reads CASSAETASNSDYTF.

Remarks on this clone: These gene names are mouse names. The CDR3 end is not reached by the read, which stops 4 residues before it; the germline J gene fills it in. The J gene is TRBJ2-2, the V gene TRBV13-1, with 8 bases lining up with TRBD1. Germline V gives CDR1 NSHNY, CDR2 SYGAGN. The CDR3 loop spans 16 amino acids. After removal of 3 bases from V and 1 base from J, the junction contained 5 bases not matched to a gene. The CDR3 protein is CASSGPGQGNTGQLYF. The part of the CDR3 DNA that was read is TGTGCCAGCAGTGGGCCCGGACAGGGAAACACCGGG.